The next 27 T cell receptor beta chains were all read from a single sample in a study of early T cells in non-severe SARS-CoV-2 infection. TCRdb reanalysed the 5' RACE reads using MiXCR and keeps one entry per CDR3 protein. The profile covers fewer than 30,000 distinct CDR3 sequences, with approximately 5.4% appearing a single time and roughly 0.87% taken by the ten largest. Sequencing input: whole blood. The receptors were gathered from an adult who was a healthcare worker with PCR-confirmed SARS-CoV-2 infection or an uninfected control (not recorded which).

The sample holds many counts of this clonotype. In DNA, the CDR3 is TGTGCCAGCAGCCAAGATGTAAAGCGGGGGAGCGGGGAGCTGTTTTTT. Amino acid sequence: CASSQDVKRGSGELFF. The V gene is TRBV14, the J gene TRBJ2-2, with 8 bases identical to TRBD2. Germline values: CDR1 SGHDN, CDR2 FVKESK. This CDR3 is 16 amino acids long. V shed 0 bases and J 7 bases; nucleotides not matched to a gene: 7.

This clonotype was counted many times. This chain joins TRBV7-9 and TRBJ2-5; 9 nucleotides match TRBD2. V shed 8 bases and J 5 bases; nucleotides not matched to a gene: 9. The CDR3 runs to 14 residues. CDR1 and CDR2 (germline): SEHNR, FQNEAQ (reference sequence). The CDR3 protein is CASLRSSGGETQYF. CDR3 DNA: TGTGCCAGCCTGAGGTCCAGCGGGGGGGAGACCCAGTACTTC.

The chain is built from TRBV13 and TRBJ1-1; 9 nucleotides match TRBD1. The germline V gene has CDR1 PRHDT and CDR2 FYEKMQ (reference sequence). The trim removed 5 bases at V and 4 bases at J, leaving 8 bases unmatched. The CDR3 has 15 amino acids. CDR3 loop: CASSIHRGLGTEAFF. In nucleotides, the CDR3 is TGTGCCAGCAGCATACACAGGGGGCTGGGCACTGAAGCTTTCTTT.

V usage is TRBV20-1 and J usage is TRBJ2-3, with a weak D call TRBD2 (6 bases). Germline loops: CDR1 DFQATT, CDR2 SNEGSKA (reference sequence). The germline V and J ends were trimmed by 0 bases and 1 base, with 8 bases remaining between them. The CDR3 length is 14 residues. DNA for the CDR3: TGCAGTGCTAGAGAGCCTAGCGGCACAGATACGCAGTATTTT. This gives the protein CSAREPSGTDTQYF.

This clonotype was seen at least ten times. The genes are TRBV30 and TRBJ2-5; the D gene is possibly TRBD1 (6 bases). CDR3 length equals 13 residues. V gave up 1 base and J gave up 3 bases, with 9 bases separating them. Germline V lookup: CDR1 GTSNPN, CDR2 SVGIG (reference sequence). Here the CDR3 reads CAWSGGQKETQYF. In DNA, the CDR3 is TGTGCCTGGAGTGGCGGACAGAAAGAGACCCAGTACTTC.

The chain carries TRBV20-1 and TRBJ1-3, with a possible D match to TRBD1 (5 bases). There are 15 residues in the CDR3. V was pared by 3 bases and J by 0 bases, with 12 bases between. Germline CDR1 DFQATT, CDR2 SNEGSKA (reference sequence). The CDR3 loop reads CSARDISSSGNTIYF. CDR3 bases: TGCAGTGCTAGGGACATCTCTAGCTCTGGAAACACCATATATTTT.

This clonotype was observed at least ten times. The gene calls are TRBV12-3 or TRBV12-4 and TRBJ2-2; 7 bases map to TRBD1. CDR3 size: 15 residues. V dropped 5 bases and J dropped 0; count of bases not matched to a gene: 3. The CDR3 sequence is CASSPGQPNTGELFF. As DNA, the CDR3 is TGTGCCAGCAGTCCGGGACAGCCGAACACCGGGGAGCTGTTTTTT.

This clonotype was counted between two and nine times. The chain has TRBV7-2 and TRBJ2-5, with 7 bases fitting TRBD1. CDR1 is SGHTA and CDR2 is FQGNSA in the germline V gene. J lost 2 bases, V lost 5 bases, and 5 bases had no gene match. The CDR3 is 14 amino acids. This CDR3 reads CASSTYRGQETQYF. The CDR3 DNA sequence: TGTGCCAGCAGCACCTACAGGGGTCAAGAGACCCAGTACTTC.

The table lists this clonotype with a few counts. The J gene is TRBJ2-7, the V gene TRBV27; 14 bases line up with TRBD2. V was pared by 6 bases and J by 2 bases, with 9 bases of the junction left unmatched. Per the germline V gene, CDR1 is MNHEY and CDR2 is SMNVEV (reference sequence). This CDR3 has 17 amino acids. As DNA, the CDR3 is TGTGCCAGCAGACAAGGGACTAGCGGGAGTCTACCCTACGAGCAGTACTTC. Residues: CASRQGTSGSLPYEQYF.

This clonotype has at least ten counts. This sequence joins TRBV6-5 and TRBJ2-1, with a tentative D call TRBD2 (5 bases). The CDR3 is 16 amino acids. Germline-derived CDR1 and CDR2 are MNHEY and SVGAGI. V was pared by 0 bases and J by 2 bases, with 11 bases between. CDR3 DNA: TGTGCCAGCAGTTACTCGACGGGAATCCCCTACAATGAGCAGTTCTTC. It yields the protein CASSYSTGIPYNEQFF.

This clonotype was counted at least ten times. The chain uses TRBV5-1 and TRBJ2-7; a possible D gene is TRBD1 (6 bases). Between the trimmed V and J ends, which lost 1 base and 2 bases, there was a span of 10 bases. The CDR3 is 14 amino acids. Germline CDR1 reads SGHRS; CDR2 reads YFSETQ. CDR3 sequence: CASSLLTGTYEQYF. The DNA of the CDR3 is TGCGCCAGCAGCTTGTTGACAGGCACCTACGAGCAGTACTTC.

In its sample, this clonotype was seen many times. This chain uses TRBV20-1 with TRBJ2-7, with 13 bases fitting TRBD2. This CDR3 has 15 residues. The V gene's germline CDR1 is DFQATT and CDR2 SNEGSKA (reference sequence). V lost 3 bases to trimming and J lost 4 bases; unmatched junction nucleotides: 6. This chain's CDR3 is CSASPWTSGSYEQYF. The CDR3 coding sequence is TGCAGTGCTAGTCCTTGGACTAGCGGGAGTTACGAGCAGTACTTC.

This clonotype was recorded at least ten times. This sequence joins TRBV7-6 and TRBJ2-3; 8 positions agree with TRBD1. Germline CDR1 is SGHVS and CDR2 is FNYEAQ. The length of the CDR3 is 16 residues. V shed 2 bases, J shed 2 bases, and the junction held 6 bases outside the gene matches. The CDR3 nucleotides are TGTGCCAGCAGCTTACAAAACAGGGGGTTCACAGATACGCAGTATTTT. This sequence encodes CASSLQNRGFTDTQYF.

To note about this clonotype: This may be a read error, as it is one base from a much larger clone. The chain couples TRBV11-2 to TRBJ2-1; tentative D call: TRBD2 (6 bases). The CDR3 length is 16 residues. Germline V CDR1 and CDR2: SGHAT, FQNNGV. The CDR3 nucleotides read TGTGTCAGCAGCTTACCTAGCGCGAGCTCCTACAATGAGCAGTTCTTC. The encoded protein is CVSSLPSASSYNEQFF. Complete variable domain (other parts from reference TRBV11-2 and TRBJ2-1): EAGVAQSPRYKIIEKRQSVAFWCNPISGHATLYWYQQILGQGPKLLIQFQNNGVVDDSQLPKDRFSAERLKGVDSTLKIQPAKLEDSAVYLCVSSLPSASSYNEQFFGPGTRLTVL.

The chain employs TRBV11-2 and TRBJ2-7, with 9 bases identical to TRBD1. With 5 bases clipped from V and 5 bases from J, the junction kept 10 bases outside the gene matches. From germline, CDR1 is SGHAT and CDR2 FQNNGV. This CDR3 comprises 15 residues. The CDR3 loop is CASSRSAGTGNEQYF. In DNA, the CDR3 is TGTGCCAGCAGCCGCAGCGCCGGGACAGGGAACGAGCAGTACTTC.

V gene TRBV12-3 or TRBV12-4 combines with J gene TRBJ2-7; the D gene is possibly TRBD2 (5 bases). The CDR3 runs 15 residues. Between the trimmed V and J ends, which lost 3 bases and 7 bases, there was a span of 19 bases. Here the CDR3 reads CASSLSGRRKLEQYF. For the CDR3, the DNA is TGTGCCAGCAGTTTGTCAGGCCGGAGGAAGTTAGAGCAGTACTTC.

On this clonotype: Since a much larger clone is just one base distant, this may be a read error. The chain employs TRBV2 and TRBJ2-6; 8 bases line up with TRBD1. Germline loops: CDR1 SNHLY, CDR2 FYNNEI. The CDR3 spans 17 residues. Written as DNA, the CDR3 is TGTGTCAGCAGCCCGGGACAGGAGACCTCTGGGGCCAACGTCCTGACTTTC. It is translated as CVSSPGQETSGANVLTF.

This clonotype was counted ten times or more. This chain uses TRBV18 with TRBJ2-1, with TRBD2 matching 12 bases. With V trimmed by 2 bases and J by 8 bases, 4 bases remained unmatched. Germline CDR1 KGHSH, CDR2 LQKENI. This CDR3 is 15 amino acids long. The CDR3, as DNA: TGTGCCAGCTCACCAGTTCTAGCGGGAGGGGATGAGCAGTTCTTC. Its translation: CASSPVLAGGDEQFF.

In its sample, this clonotype was seen many times. This rearrangement joins TRBV11-2 to TRBJ2-3, with 8 nucleotides matching TRBD1. V gave up 3 bases and J gave up 3 bases; unmatched junction bases: 8. The length of the CDR3 is 16 residues. Germline-derived CDR1 and CDR2 are SGHAT and FQNNGV. In DNA, the CDR3 is TGTGCCAGCAGCTTTCGACAGGGGTCCTTGACAGATACGCAGTATTTT. Its translation: CASSFRQGSLTDTQYF.

With respect to this clonotype: The junction departs from the called germline gene at one end, perhaps through a read error. This chain links TRBV5-1 with TRBJ2-3, with TRBD2 identical over 8 bases. The CDR3 has 16 amino acids. Germline V gene lookup returns CDR1 SGHRS and CDR2 YFSETQ. CDR3 loop: CASSPRRAGVTDMQYF. The CDR3 DNA sequence: TGCGCCAGCAGCCCGCGGAGAGCGGGAGTCACAGATATGCAGTATTTT.

This clonotype was recorded many times. The chain carries TRBV6-6 and TRBJ2-1, with D perhaps TRBD1 or TRBD2 (5 bases each). With 5 bases removed from V and 15 bases from J, the gap between germline ends came to 20 bases. The CDR3 contains 13 residues. Germline V gene sequence: CDR1 MNHNY, CDR2 SVGAGI (reference sequence). CDR3 nucleotides: TGTGCCAGCAGTCTACAGGCAGGGAGAGACCTGTTCTTC. Protein product: CASSLQAGRDLFF.

This clonotype was seen at least ten times. The chain joins TRBV5-6 to TRBJ2-6, with a tentative D call TRBD2 (6 bases). Trimming left V 0 bases short and J 0 bases short, with 13 bases between. CDR3 size: 18 residues. The germline gives CDR1 SGHDT, CDR2 YYEEEE. The CDR3 reads CASSLVGSGSSGANVLTF. The DNA for the CDR3 is TGTGCCAGCAGCTTGGTCGGTAGCGGATCCTCTGGGGCCAACGTCCTGACTTTC.

This clonotype was detected ten times or more. The gene calls are TRBV19 and TRBJ1-5; D is possibly TRBD1 (6 bases). CDR3 length: 16 residues. The V end lost 5 bases, the J end lost 0 bases, and 14 bases lay between the germline ends. The germline V gene has CDR1 LNHDA and CDR2 SQIVND (reference sequence). The CDR3 sequence: CASSLGTTNSNQPQHF. CDR3 DNA: TGTGCCAGTAGTCTTGGGACAACGAATAGCAATCAGCCCCAGCATTTT.

This clonotype was counted ten times or more. V and J are TRBV27 and TRBJ2-3; D is perhaps TRBD1 (5 bases). Trimming cost V 3 bases and J 2 bases, with 12 bases left between them. The germline V gene encodes CDR1 MNHEY and CDR2 SMNVEV (reference sequence). This CDR3 contains 15 residues. CDR3 residues: CASSFIDRLTDTQYF. The CDR3 DNA reads TGTGCCAGCAGTTTTATTGACAGACTCACAGATACGCAGTATTTT.

In its sample, this clonotype was seen many times. The J gene is TRBJ2-2, the V gene TRBV20-1, with 8 bases that match TRBD1. Germline lookup yields CDR1 DFQATT and CDR2 SNEGSKA (reference sequence). The CDR3 is 14 amino acids. The J segment lost 4 bases and the V segment lost 4 bases, leaving 5 bases of the junction unmatched. The chain's CDR3 is CSANGQGSTGELFF. CDR3 DNA sequence: TGCAGTGCTAATGGACAGGGCTCCACCGGGGAGCTGTTTTTT.

This clonotype came up many times. The CDR3 region is CASSLARRETQYF. The CDR3 coding sequence is TGTGCCAGCAGCTTAGCTCGGAGAGAGACCCAGTACTTC. The rearrangement joins TRBV7-8 to TRBJ2-5, with no clear D. CDR1 and CDR2 (germline): SGHVS, FQNEAQ. Trimming left V 0 bases short and J 4 bases short, with 6 bases between. The CDR3 extends over 13 amino acids.

This clonotype was counted only a few times. The gene calls are TRBV6-1 and TRBJ2-7; a weak D match, TRBD1 (6 bases). V was clipped by 6 bases and J by 3 bases, with 12 bases between them. Germline CDR1 and CDR2: MNHNS and SASEGT. This CDR3 has 13 amino acids. The CDR3 here is CASRDPRGYEQYF. In DNA form, the CDR3 reads TGTGCCAGCAGAGACCCCAGGGGCTACGAGCAGTACTTC.